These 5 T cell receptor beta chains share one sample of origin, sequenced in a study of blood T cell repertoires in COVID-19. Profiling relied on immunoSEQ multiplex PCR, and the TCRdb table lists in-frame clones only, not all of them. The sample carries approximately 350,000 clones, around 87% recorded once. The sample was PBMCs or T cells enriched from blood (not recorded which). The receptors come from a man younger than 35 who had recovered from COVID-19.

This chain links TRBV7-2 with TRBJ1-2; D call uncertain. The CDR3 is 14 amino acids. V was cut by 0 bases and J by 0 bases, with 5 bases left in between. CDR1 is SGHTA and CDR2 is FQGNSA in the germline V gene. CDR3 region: CASSLAGANYGYTF. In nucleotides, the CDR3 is TGTGCCAGCAGCTTAGCGGGAGCTAACTATGGCTACACCTTC.

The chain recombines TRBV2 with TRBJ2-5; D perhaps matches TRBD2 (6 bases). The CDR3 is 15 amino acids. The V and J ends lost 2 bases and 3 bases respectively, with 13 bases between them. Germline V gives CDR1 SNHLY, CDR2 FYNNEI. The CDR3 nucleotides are TGTGCCAGCAGTGAATCTGCGGGGCGGGAAGAGACCCAGTACTTC. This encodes CASSESAGREETQYF.

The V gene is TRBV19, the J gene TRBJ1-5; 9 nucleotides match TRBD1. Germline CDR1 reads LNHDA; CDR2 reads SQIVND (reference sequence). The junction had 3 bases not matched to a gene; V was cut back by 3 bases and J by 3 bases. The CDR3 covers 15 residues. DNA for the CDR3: TGTGCCAGTAGTATTCGGACAGGGGTCAATCAGCCCCAGCATTTT. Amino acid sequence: CASSIRTGVNQPQHF.

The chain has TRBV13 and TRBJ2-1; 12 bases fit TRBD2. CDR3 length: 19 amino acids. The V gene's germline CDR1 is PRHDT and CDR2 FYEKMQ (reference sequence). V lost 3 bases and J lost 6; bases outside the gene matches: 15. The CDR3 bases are TGTGCCAGCAGCTTTCGTCTAGCGGGGGGGCTCAAACGTGTCAATGAGCAGTTCTTC. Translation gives CASSFRLAGGLKRVNEQFF.

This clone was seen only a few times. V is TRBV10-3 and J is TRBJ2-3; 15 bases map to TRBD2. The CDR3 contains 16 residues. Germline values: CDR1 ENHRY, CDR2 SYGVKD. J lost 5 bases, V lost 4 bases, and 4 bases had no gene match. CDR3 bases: TGTGCCATCAGTGTGGGACTAGCGGGGGGAATAGATACGCAGTATTTT. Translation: CAISVGLAGGIDTQYF.